One and the same sample provided the 27 T cell receptor beta chains below, sequenced in a study of fetal regulatory T cell absence and autoimmunity. The method was immunoSEQ multiplex PCR; TCRdb's version includes in-frame clones alone and lacks a portion of them. The sample includes more than 90,000 clones, more than 70% seen only once; the top ten take 2%. The sequenced sample consisted of pancreas tissue. Source of these receptors: a male donor with IPEX syndrome.

This clone was picked up one time. The chain combines TRBV7-6 with TRBJ1-4; D gene ambiguous. V lost 1 base and J lost 4, with 13 bases in between. Germline V lookup: CDR1 SGHVS, CDR2 FNYEAQ. CDR3 length: 16 residues. The CDR3 DNA sequence: TGTGCCAGCAGCTTAGGAGTCCAGCCTTTTAATGAAAAACTGTTTTTT. Encoded protein: CASSLGVQPFNEKLFF.

The chain uses TRBV5-6 and TRBJ1-2, with a possible D match to TRBD1 (5 bases). The CDR3 totals 14 residues. Germline V gives CDR1 SGHDT, CDR2 YYEEEE. Trimming shortened V by 0 bases and J by 6 bases, and 12 bases separated the two germline ends. The CDR3 reads CASSLGPGYNGYTF. Written as DNA, the CDR3 is TGTGCCAGCAGCTTGGGCCCAGGGTACAATGGCTACACCTTC. The complete variable domain, with remaining parts taken from reference TRBV5-6 and TRBJ1-2, reads DAGVTQSPTHLIKTRGQQVTLRCSPKSGHDTVSWYQQALGQGPQFIFQYYEEEERQRGNFPDRFSGHQFPNYSSELNVNALLLGDSALYLCASSLGPGYNGYTFGSGTRLTVV.

The V gene is TRBV5-4, the J gene TRBJ1-6; 7 bases are a match to TRBD1. The CDR3 sequence is 13 residues long. Per germline, CDR1 SGHNT and CDR2 YYREEE (reference sequence). Trimming took 1 base from V and 10 from J; bases not matched to a gene: 2. This chain's CDR3 is CASSLQGGSPLHF. The CDR3 nucleotides are TGTGCCAGCAGCTTGCAGGGGGGATCACCCCTCCACTTT.

The V call is TRBV2, the J call TRBJ1-5; no reliable D call. The CDR3 covers 13 residues. The germline CDR1 and CDR2 sequences are SNHLY and FYNNEI. Trimming took 6 bases from V and 6 from J, leaving 12 bases between them. The chain's CDR3 is CASRQSRGQPQHF. The CDR3 DNA reads as TGTGCCAGCAGGCAAAGTCGGGGTCAGCCCCAGCATTTT.

This clone was detected only once. DNA for the CDR3: TGCGCCAGCAGCCAAGCCCGACAGGCCCCCTACGAGCAGTACTTC. Translation gives CASSQARQAPYEQYF. The chain uses TRBV4-1 and TRBJ2-7, with D tentatively TRBD1 (6 bases). Trimming pared 1 base from V and 2 bases from J, leaving 12 bases between. Germline V gene lookup returns CDR1 MGHRA and CDR2 YSYEKL. The CDR3 runs 15 residues.

V gene TRBV10-2 combines with J gene TRBJ2-7; D is perhaps TRBD2 (5 bases). Looked up from germline, CDR1 is WSHSY and CDR2 is SAAADI. The V gene lost 7 bases and the J gene lost 1 base, with 8 bases spanning the gap. CDR3 length: 12 residues. Here the CDR3 DNA reads TGCGCCAGCACGGGGTTATCCTACGAGCAGTACTTC. It is translated as CASTGLSYEQYF.

This clone was found a few times. V is TRBV7-2 and J is TRBJ1-2, with 8 bases matching TRBD1. The CDR3 is 16 residues long. CDR1 and CDR2 (germline): SGHTA, FQGNSA. Trimming cost V 1 base and J 4 bases; bases outside gene matches: 8. CDR3 sequence: CASSLGPGGAFYGYTF. The CDR3 DNA follows: TGTGCCAGCAGCTTAGGACCAGGGGGCGCTTTCTATGGCTACACCTTC.

The rearrangement uses TRBV9 and TRBJ2-7, with TRBD2 matching over 9 bases. Germline values: CDR1 SGDLS, CDR2 YYNGEE. The trim removed 0 bases at V and 1 base at J, leaving 8 bases unmatched. The CDR3 loop spans 17 amino acids. The CDR3: CASSVAGERGASYEQYF. Here the CDR3 DNA reads TGTGCCAGCAGCGTAGCTGGTGAGCGGGGGGCTTCCTACGAGCAGTACTTC. Complete variable domain (other parts from reference TRBV9 and TRBJ2-7): DSGVTQTPKHLITATGQRVTLRCSPRSGDLSVYWYQQSLDQGLQFLIQYYNGEERAKGNILERFSAQQFPDLHSELNLSSLELGDSALYFCASSVAGERGASYEQYFGPGTRLTVT.

This clone was detected once. The chain uses TRBV4-3 and TRBJ2-7; 8 positions match TRBD1. After removal of 0 bases from V and 7 bases from J, the junction contained 8 bases not matched to a gene. CDR3 length: 15 amino acids. Germline CDR1 and CDR2: LGHNA and YSLEER. In DNA, the CDR3 is TGCGCCAGCAGCCAAGACGGCAGGGGGCGTGGGGAGCAGTACTTC. Protein: CASSQDGRGRGEQYF.

V is TRBV30 and J is TRBJ2-7, with D possibly TRBD2 on 7 matching bases. The CDR3 consists of 15 residues. V lost 5 bases and J lost 3, with 20 bases in between. From germline, CDR1 is GTSNPN and CDR2 SVGIG (reference sequence). The CDR3 DNA follows: TGTGCCTGGTGGGGGCACGGGAGGACCTTCTACGAGCAGTACTTC. It yields the protein CAWWGHGRTFYEQYF.

J is TRBJ1-1 and V is TRBV2; D remains ambiguous. Per germline, CDR1 SNHLY and CDR2 FYNNEI. The CDR3 loop spans 13 amino acids. V lost 6 bases, J lost 1 base, and 9 bases lay in between. The CDR3 DNA reads TGTGCCAGCAGCATTCACGGGAACACTGAAGCTTTCTTT. This translates into CASSIHGNTEAFF.

The chain carries TRBV5-6 and TRBJ1-5; no definite D call. Germline loops: CDR1 SGHDT, CDR2 YYEEEE. The length of the CDR3 is 15 residues. V was shortened by 4 bases and J by 0 bases, with 11 bases between the two germline ends. The CDR3 coding sequence is TGTGCCAGCAGCATTCGGACCTTTAGCAATCAGCCCCAGCATTTT. Its protein is CASSIRTFSNQPQHF.

V usage is TRBV9 and J usage is TRBJ1-1; D remains ambiguous. Germline V gives CDR1 SGDLS, CDR2 YYNGEE. CDR3 length: 13 amino acids. Trimming left V 0 bases short and J 1 base short, with 4 bases between. CDR3 residues: CASSVEANTEAFF. DNA for the CDR3: TGTGCCAGCAGCGTAGAAGCGAACACTGAAGCTTTCTTT.

This clone came up a few times. The chain carries TRBV11-2 and TRBJ1-2; tentative D call: TRBD1 (5 bases). This CDR3 region has 17 residues. CDR1 SGHAT and CDR2 FQNNGV come from the germline V gene. V was cut by 0 bases and J by 0 bases, with 14 bases left in between. The CDR3 DNA reads as TGTGCCAGCAGCTTAGAGGCAGGGCCTCTTTCTAACTATGGCTACACCTTC. This gives the protein CASSLEAGPLSNYGYTF. Full variable domain (rest looked up from reference TRBV11-2 and TRBJ1-2): EAGVAQSPRYKIIEKRQSVAFWCNPISGHATLYWYQQILGQGPKLLIQFQNNGVVDDSQLPKDRFSAERLKGVDSTLKIQPAKLEDSAVYLCASSLEAGPLSNYGYTFGSGTRLTVV.

The V and J genes are TRBV11-3 and TRBJ1-3, with D hard to call. Per the germline V gene, CDR1 is SGHNT and CDR2 is YENEEA. This CDR3 has 13 amino acids. Trimming pared 5 bases from V and 10 bases from J, leaving 15 bases between. The CDR3 sequence is CASSLTIRRTIYF. In nucleotides, the CDR3 is TGTGCCAGCAGCCTTACAATCCGAAGGACCATATATTTT.

In this sample, this clone turned up a few times. The rearrangement links TRBV11-2 to TRBJ2-1, with D unresolved. Germline V gene data show CDR1 as SGHAT and CDR2 as FQNNGV. This CDR3 has 14 amino acids. Trimming cost V 2 bases and J 4 bases, with 9 bases left between them. DNA for the CDR3: TGTGCCAGCAGCTTAAGGTTAGGGTACAATGAGCAGTTCTTC. This translates into CASSLRLGYNEQFF.

This chain joins TRBV7-9 and TRBJ2-6; 7 bases match TRBD2. This CDR3 comprises 18 residues. Per the germline V gene, CDR1 is SEHNR and CDR2 is FQNEAQ (reference sequence). Unmatched junction bases numbered 12, after V lost 5 bases and J lost 2 bases. The CDR3 protein is CASSPLFGGGTGANVLTF. The CDR3, as DNA: TGTGCCAGCAGCCCCCTATTTGGCGGGGGAACTGGGGCCAACGTCCTGACTTTC.

The rearrangement links TRBV7-9 to TRBJ2-4; no clear D gene. CDR3 length equals 16 residues. V was clipped by 5 bases and J by 0 bases, with 14 bases between them. Germline V CDR1 and CDR2: SEHNR, FQNEAQ (reference sequence). This chain's CDR3 is CASSPLRVLAKNIQYF. The DNA of the CDR3 is TGTGCCAGCAGCCCATTAAGAGTGCTAGCCAAAAACATTCAGTACTTC.

This clone came up a few times. In DNA, the CDR3 is TGTGCCAGCAGCACGGAACAGCGGGGGAGCTTGTATGAGCAGTTCTTC. This sequence encodes CASSTEQRGSLYEQFF. The rearrangement links TRBV7-9 to TRBJ2-1; 8 nucleotides align to TRBD2. The CDR3 covers 16 residues. V dropped 5 bases and J dropped 8; count of bases not matched to a gene: 14. Germline V gives CDR1 SEHNR, CDR2 FQNEAQ (reference sequence).

This clone was picked up one time. The rearrangement joins TRBV5-4 to TRBJ2-1; D is unresolved. Germline V lookup: CDR1 SGHNT, CDR2 YYREEE (reference sequence). Trimming stripped 1 base from V and 3 bases from J, with 2 bases between. This CDR3 contains 12 residues. In nucleotides, the CDR3 is TGTGCCAGCAGCTTGAACTACAATGAGCAGTTCTTC. This gives the protein CASSLNYNEQFF.

J is TRBJ2-7 and V is TRBV19; 7 nucleotides match TRBD2. This CDR3 has 14 residues. With V trimmed by 3 bases and J by 0 bases, 2 bases remained unmatched. CDR1 and CDR2 from the germline V gene are LNHDA and SQIVND (reference sequence). The CDR3 region is CASSIGGSSYEQYF. The CDR3 bases are TGTGCCAGTAGTATCGGCGGGAGCTCCTACGAGCAGTACTTC.

This clone was found a few times. The identical CDR3 is also encoded by other nucleotide sequences in the sample. The chain carries TRBV5-1 and TRBJ2-1; D is unresolved. Per germline, CDR1 SGHRS and CDR2 YFSETQ. V lost 0 bases and J 3 bases, leaving 7 bases between the germline ends. This CDR3 comprises 14 residues. CDR3 bases: TGCGCCAGCAGCTTGGCTGCCGGCTACAATGAGCAGTTCTTC. Its protein product is CASSLAAGYNEQFF.

The CDR3 reads CASRPSSGNTIYF. CDR3 coding DNA: TGTGCCAGTAGACCCAGCTCTGGAAACACCATATATTTT. The chain is built from TRBV19 and TRBJ1-3; D is ambiguous. This CDR3 comprises 13 residues. CDR1 is LNHDA and CDR2 is SQIVND in the germline V gene (reference sequence). Deletions cut 6 bases from V and 0 bases from J, with 6 bases between.

This clone was counted a single time. The rearrangement links TRBV13 to TRBJ1-1, with D maybe TRBD1 (6 bases). The CDR3 has 12 residues. Germline CDR1 and CDR2: PRHDT and FYEKMQ (reference sequence). The V end lost 3 bases, the J end lost 10 bases, and 12 bases lay between the germline ends. CDR3 loop: CASSLAGAGAFF. CDR3 DNA sequence: TGTGCCAGCAGCTTGGCGGGGGCTGGAGCTTTCTTT.

In the case of this clone: Other nucleotide sequences from this sample produce the same CDR3. This sequence joins TRBV27 and TRBJ2-7; TRBD1 matches at 11 bases. Trimming removed 5 bases from V and 3 bases from J; junction bases left unmatched: 3. Looked up from germline, CDR1 is MNHEY and CDR2 is SMNVEV (reference sequence). The CDR3 runs to 14 residues. CDR3 coding DNA: TGTGCCAGCAGTCCAGGGACAGGGGGCTACGAGCAGTACTTC. Translation: CASSPGTGGYEQYF.

The table lists this clone with a count of one. The rearrangement joins TRBV6-5 to TRBJ2-3; TRBD1 or TRBD2 may be the D gene (5 bases each). CDR1 is MNHEY and CDR2 is SVGAGI in the germline V gene. The V and J ends lost 4 bases and 2 bases respectively, with 10 bases between them. This CDR3 has 14 amino acids. The CDR3 spells CASSSGRHTDTQYF. The CDR3, as DNA: TGTGCCAGCAGTTCGGGACGCCACACAGATACGCAGTATTTT.

The genes are TRBV5-1 and TRBJ2-2; D gene unclear. This CDR3 is built from 13 residues. The V and J ends lost 0 bases and 5 bases respectively, with 5 bases between them. Germline CDR1 reads SGHRS; CDR2 reads YFSETQ. CDR3 coding DNA: TGCGCCAGCAGCTTGGCCCGGACCGGGGAGCTGTTTTTT. It encodes CASSLARTGELFF. Filled out from reference TRBV5-1 and TRBJ2-2, the complete variable domain reads KAGVTQTPRYLIKTRGQQVTLSCSPISGHRSVSWYQQTPGQGLQFLFEYFSETQRNKGNFPGRFSGRQFSNSRSEMNVSTLELGDSALYLCASSLARTGELFFGEGSRLTVL.